Listed here are 9 T cell receptor beta chains from one sample, sequenced in a study of T cell changes during pregnancy in multiple sclerosis. Sequenced by immunoSEQ multiplex PCR; TCRdb stores in-frame clones only, minus some. The sample yields tens of thousands of clones, 92% seen once. Sample: CD4+ T cells from peripheral blood mononuclear cells, taken after pregnancy. These receptors were collected from a female donor with multiple sclerosis, enrolled in a pregnancy study.

The chain recombines TRBV15 with TRBJ2-7, with TRBD1 identical over 10 bases. Germline CDR1 reads LNHNV; CDR2 reads YYDKDF (reference sequence). The CDR3 sequence is 15 residues long. After removal of 5 bases from V and 3 bases from J, the junction contained 7 bases not matched to a gene. The CDR3 protein is CATSRSGQGVYEQYF. In DNA form, the CDR3 reads TGTGCCACCAGCCGAAGCGGACAGGGGGTCTACGAGCAGTACTTC.

The chain recombines TRBV5-6 with TRBJ1-2, with 9 bases aligning to TRBD1. There are 14 residues in the CDR3. Trimming cost V 4 bases and J 5 bases; bases outside gene matches: 6. Germline CDR1 SGHDT, CDR2 YYEEEE. CDR3 residues: CASSRDREVYGYTF. CDR3 nucleotides: TGTGCCAGCAGCCGGGACAGGGAAGTTTATGGCTACACCTTC.

This chain uses TRBV5-1 with TRBJ1-1; TRBD1 agrees at 8 bases. Germline CDR1 reads SGHRS; CDR2 reads YFSETQ. The CDR3 covers 13 residues. V shed 3 bases and J 3 bases; nucleotides not matched to a gene: 1. CDR3 amino acids: CASSSTGDTEAFF. In DNA form, the CDR3 reads TGCGCCAGCAGCTCGACAGGGGACACTGAAGCTTTCTTT.

The chain employs TRBV15 and TRBJ1-1; D call uncertain. Germline CDR1 reads LNHNV; CDR2 reads YYDKDF (reference sequence). The V end lost 1 base, the J end lost 8 bases, and 8 bases lay between the germline ends. The CDR3 contains 12 residues. CDR3 loop: CATSRGSREAFF. CDR3 coding DNA: TGTGCCACCAGCAGAGGCAGCAGGGAAGCTTTCTTT.

This sequence joins TRBV27 and TRBJ2-7; TRBD1 is a possible D gene (5 bases). CDR3 size: 15 residues. Germline loops: CDR1 MNHEY, CDR2 SMNVEV (reference sequence). Deletions cut 0 bases from V and 3 bases from J, with 12 bases between. The CDR3 sequence is CASSLSLDSYYEQYF. The CDR3 DNA reads TGTGCCAGCAGTTTATCTCTCGACAGCTACTACGAGCAGTACTTC.

The chain employs TRBV7-6 and TRBJ1-6; D remains ambiguous. The V gene's germline CDR1 is SGHVS and CDR2 FNYEAQ. The V and J ends lost 1 base and 0 bases respectively, with 13 bases between them. This CDR3 comprises 18 residues. CDR3 DNA sequence: TGTGCCAGCAGCTTAGACCCCCCCTTGAGCTCCTATAATTCACCCCTCCACTTT. Protein: CASSLDPPLSSYNSPLHF.

This rearrangement joins TRBV30 to TRBJ2-7; TRBD1 might be the D (5 bases). Germline V gene data show CDR1 as GTSNPN and CDR2 as SVGIG (reference sequence). Trimming removed 4 bases from V and 7 bases from J, with 14 bases in between. The CDR3 length is 12 residues. This CDR3 reads CAWTQAQEEQYF. The CDR3 nucleotides read TGTGCCTGGACACAGGCCCAGGAGGAGCAGTACTTC.

This chain links TRBV19 with TRBJ1-1; the match to TRBD1 covers 8 bases. The CDR3 has 13 amino acids. V lost 5 bases to trimming and J lost 4 bases; unmatched junction nucleotides: 3. Germline CDR1 and CDR2: LNHDA and SQIVND (reference sequence). Written as DNA, the CDR3 is TGTGCCAGTAGTGACAGGGGAGGCACTGAAGCTTTCTTT. This gives the protein CASSDRGGTEAFF.

The chain employs TRBV4-2 and TRBJ1-4; 9 bases are shared with TRBD1. The CDR3 contains 17 residues. V was clipped by 1 base and J by 8 bases; unmatched bases: 11. Per germline, CDR1 LGHNA and CDR2 YNFKEQ. The CDR3 bases are TGTGCCAGCAGCCAAGGGGGACAGGGAGTCGGCGCCGAAAAACTGTTTTTT. Protein: CASSQGGQGVGAEKLFF.